This record covers a single T cell receptor beta chain. The CDR3 runs to 16 residues. CDR1 is MGHRA, CDR2 YSYEKL, per germline. Trimming pared 0 bases from V and 4 bases from J, leaving 12 bases between. Some clones are missing from TCRdb's copy, which holds only in-frame ones; the method was immunoSEQ multiplex PCR. The sample holds more than 200,000 clones; roughly 84% are singletons and the top ten take roughly 4%. The data were obtained in a study of blood T cell repertoires in COVID-19. On the study more broadly: PBMCs, B-cell-depleted T cells, or T cells were the source of the cDNA or gDNA that made up the material.

Sequencing was performed on peripheral blood. The chain joins TRBV4-1 to TRBJ1-4; the D gene is possibly TRBD1 (5 bases). The sequence was obtained from a woman aged 35 to 49 with active or convalescent COVID-19. In DNA, the CDR3 is TGCGCCAGCAGCCAAGATCTAGCGGGACTTAATGAAAAACTGTTTTTT. Protein: CASSQDLAGLNEKLFF.